One T cell receptor (beta chain) is described in this entry. Antigen unknown. CDR1 DFQATT and CDR2 SNEGSKA come from the germline V gene (reference sequence). The CDR3 has 14 amino acids. This entry comes from a study of monozygotic twins with inflammatory bowel disease. Study-wide points: With others, IBD patients shared fewer clonotypes than healthy twins did, especially with disease activity. Researchers were unable to tell different T cell subtypes apart. Extra variability in the repertoires of patients may have come from differing immunosuppressive treatments.

TCRdb re-called the 5' RACE reads and shows each CDR3 protein once, DNA omitted. The sample has about 41,000 distinct CDR3 sequences. Total RNA isolation used whole blood (no T cell sorting was performed). The chain combines TRBV20-1 with TRBJ2-7. This clonotype originated in a human donor with ulcerative colitis or Crohn's disease, or a healthy co-twin of an affected twin (not recorded which). Sample: blood. CDR3 residues: CSARDKARLYEQYF.